These 21 T cell receptor beta chains came from one sample sequenced in a study of T cell responses to AZD1222 COVID-19 vaccine (dated by TCRdb to the early 2020s). The receptor library was made with the immunoSEQ multiplex PCR assay. In TCRdb, the immuneACCESS table is reduced to in-frame sequences with V and J assigned. These tables do not hold every clone; where another copy was compared, an unresolved V gene accounts for under half, and the others remain unexplained. The sample table shows approximately 150,000 clones, and around 93% are seen once. The ten top clones hold about 3.8% of the sample. Taken with the paper, the label for time point translates to: about 28 days (+/-7) after the second vaccine dose. Specimen: peripheral blood, collected 28 days after the second AZD1222 dose. Receptors were obtained from an adult who received the AZD1222 COVID-19 vaccine.

The CDR3 protein is CSDGTGVAGYTF. The CDR3 region has the DNA TGCAGCGATGGGACAGGGGTGGCTGGCTACACCTTC. This chain uses TRBV29-1 with TRBJ1-2; the match to TRBD1 covers 10 bases. This CDR3 region has 12 residues. The germline V gene encodes CDR1 SQVTM and CDR2 ANQGSEA. Trimming at V came to 7 bases and at J to 7 bases, leaving 6 bases not matched to a gene.

V usage is TRBV9 and J usage is TRBJ2-1; D is undetermined. The CDR3 is 13 residues long. The V end was cut by 0 bases, the J end by 6 bases, with 7 bases between. Germline V lookup: CDR1 SGDLS, CDR2 YYNGEE. The CDR3: CASSVAVFNEQFF. As DNA, the CDR3 is TGTGCCAGCAGCGTAGCGGTCTTCAATGAGCAGTTCTTC.

The J gene is TRBJ1-2, the V gene TRBV19; unclear D gene. In germline, CDR1 is LNHDA, CDR2 SQIVND (reference sequence). This CDR3 region has 15 residues. Trimming removed 0 bases at V and 3 bases at J, with 11 bases between. The chain's CDR3 is CASSIDPSAHYGYTF. In DNA form, the CDR3 reads TGTGCCAGTAGTATAGATCCCTCGGCCCACTATGGCTACACCTTC.

The chain has TRBV7-3 and TRBJ1-6; D is possibly TRBD1 (6 bases). The CDR3 consists of 14 residues. The germline V gene encodes CDR1 SGHTA and CDR2 FQGTGA. Trimming stripped 5 bases from V and 8 bases from J, with 13 bases between. The CDR3 DNA reads as TGTGCCAGCAGCGTCACAGGGAGGGATTCACCCCTCCACTTT. Protein sequence: CASSVTGRDSPLHF.

The rearrangement uses TRBV7-9 and TRBJ1-2, with D possibly matching TRBD1 (6 bases). The CDR3 sequence is 14 residues long. Trimming pared 5 bases from V and 9 bases from J, leaving 19 bases between. Germline CDR1 and CDR2: SEHNR and FQNEAQ (reference sequence). CDR3 in amino acids: CASSPGTQVDSYTF. CDR3 nucleotide sequence: TGTGCCAGCAGCCCCGGGACACAGGTTGATAGCTACACCTTC.

This sequence joins TRBV6-5 and TRBJ2-7; 9 bases are shared with TRBD2. This CDR3 spans 15 amino acids. The germline gives CDR1 MNHEY, CDR2 SVGAGI. J was trimmed by 5 bases and V by 4 bases; bases with no gene match: 9. CDR3 in amino acids: CASSSFSASGNEQYF. CDR3 nucleotides: TGTGCCAGCAGTTCTTTCTCGGCTAGCGGGAACGAGCAGTACTTC.

The CDR3 nucleotides read TGTGCCAGCAGCTTACAGGGGGACGAAAAACTGTTTTTT. Amino acids: CASSLQGDEKLFF. The chain is built from TRBV7-2 and TRBJ1-4; TRBD1 matches at 7 bases. The CDR3 consists of 13 residues. Germline V gene data show CDR1 as SGHTA and CDR2 as FQGNSA. Unmatched junction bases numbered 2, after V lost 2 bases and J lost 8 bases. The full variable domain, completed using reference TRBV7-2 and TRBJ1-4, is GAGVSQSPSNKVTEKGKDVELRCDPISGHTALYWYRQSLGQGLEFLIYFQGNSAPDKSGLPSDRFSAERTGGSVSTLTIQRTQQEDSAVYLCASSLQGDEKLFFGSGTQLSVL.

The CDR3 coding sequence is TGTGCCAGCAGCATAGACAGGAATTCACCCCTCCACTTT. It codes for CASSIDRNSPLHF. The rearrangement links TRBV7-9 to TRBJ1-6; D might be TRBD1 (6 bases). Germline lookup yields CDR1 SEHNR and CDR2 FQNEAQ (reference sequence). The length of the CDR3 is 13 residues. The V end was cut by 5 bases, the J end by 7 bases, with 9 bases between.

The CDR3 is CAISASGEWNQPQHF. CDR3 in DNA: TGTGCCATCAGTGCTTCGGGGGAATGGAATCAGCCCCAGCATTTT. J is TRBJ1-5 and V is TRBV10-3; D is perhaps TRBD1 (5 bases). Germline V CDR1 and CDR2: ENHRY, SYGVKD. Trimming removed 4 bases at V and 4 bases at J, with 14 bases between. The length of the CDR3 is 15 residues.

This clone has only one observation. This chain links TRBV13 with TRBJ2-7, with 7 bases matching TRBD1. Germline V gene data show CDR1 as PRHDT and CDR2 as FYEKMQ (reference sequence). CDR3 length: 14 residues. The junction had 5 bases not matched to a gene; V was cut back by 4 bases and J by 2 bases. The CDR3 region is CASSWSDRAYEQYF. In DNA form, the CDR3 reads TGTGCCAGCAGCTGGTCAGACAGGGCCTACGAGCAGTACTTC.

The chain carries TRBV9 and TRBJ2-1, with 10 bases aligning to TRBD1. Losses at the gene ends were 3 bases for V and 5 bases for J; bases not matched to a gene: 8. Per the germline V gene, CDR1 is SGDLS and CDR2 is YYNGEE. The CDR3 runs to 16 residues. The CDR3 bases are TGTGCCAGCAGCGAGGTATCGGGACAGGGGAACAATGAGCAGTTCTTC. This gives the protein CASSEVSGQGNNEQFF.

The chain combines TRBV4-1 with TRBJ1-1; D not resolved. The CDR3 runs to 15 residues. Looked up from germline, CDR1 is MGHRA and CDR2 is YSYEKL. With 0 bases removed from V and 5 bases from J, the gap between germline ends came to 13 bases. CDR3 bases: TGCGCCAGCAGCCAAGAGAGTGGGTCCGGGACTGAAGCTTTCTTT. It translates to CASSQESGSGTEAFF.

The rearrangement links TRBV6-2 or TRBV6-3 to TRBJ2-7; possible D gene TRBD1, 5 bases. Trimming shortened V by 5 bases and J by 2 bases, and 10 bases separated the two germline ends. The CDR3 covers 13 residues. Germline CDR1 and CDR2: MNHEY and SVGEGT. The CDR3 DNA reads as TGTGCCAGCAGTAGGGGAAGCCCCTACGAGCAGTACTTC. Translated: CASSRGSPYEQYF.

V is TRBV2 and J is TRBJ2-2, with unresolved D. Germline V gene sequence: CDR1 SNHLY, CDR2 FYNNEI. The V end lost 6 bases, the J end lost 6 bases, and 8 bases lay between the germline ends. This CDR3 has 12 amino acids. The CDR3 reads CASRLSSGELFF. The CDR3 nucleotides are TGTGCCAGCAGGTTGTCGTCCGGGGAGCTGTTTTTT.

The chain recombines TRBV7-8 with TRBJ2-7, with 9 bases aligning to TRBD2. V lost 6 bases and J lost 6; bases outside the gene matches: 24. CDR3 length equals 19 residues. The germline V gene has CDR1 SGHVS and CDR2 FQNEAQ. The CDR3 bases are TGTGCCAGCAGACTTAGAATGGCTATTTTAGCGGGAGAGAGTAGCGAGCAGTACTTC. Amino acids: CASRLRMAILAGESSEQYF.

The chain carries TRBV3-1 (or the pseudogene TRBV3-2) and TRBJ1-2; 9 bases fit TRBD1. Germline trimming cut 5 bases from V and 8 bases from J; bases unmatched to any gene: 12. CDR3 size: 15 residues. Germline V gene lookup returns CDR1 LGHDT and CDR2 YNNKEL (reference sequence). This CDR3 reads CASSSDSWDRDGYTF. CDR3 DNA sequence: TGTGCCAGCAGCTCCGATAGTTGGGACAGGGACGGCTACACCTTC.

The V and J genes are TRBV7-3 and TRBJ2-7; maybe TRBD1 (6 bases). From germline, CDR1 is SGHTA and CDR2 FQGTGA. This CDR3 contains 15 residues. The V gene lost 5 bases and the J gene lost 2 bases, with 16 bases spanning the gap. In DNA form, the CDR3 reads TGTGCCAGCAGCGAGGGCCCCCCAGGGGCCTACGAGCAGTACTTC. Encoded protein: CASSEGPPGAYEQYF.

The rearrangement joins TRBV25-1 to TRBJ1-2, with unresolved D. The germline V and J ends were trimmed by 5 bases and 2 bases, with 18 bases remaining between them. The CDR3 extends over 16 amino acids. Germline V gene lookup returns CDR1 MGHDK and CDR2 SYGVNS. The CDR3: CASSSPSAGGNYGYTF. DNA of the CDR3: TGTGCCAGCAGTTCCCCGTCCGCGGGCGGGAACTATGGCTACACCTTC.

V is TRBV19 and J is TRBJ1-6; D unclear. The length of the CDR3 is 14 residues. The V gene lost 3 bases and the J gene lost 6 bases, with 9 bases spanning the gap. Germline V gives CDR1 LNHDA, CDR2 SQIVND (reference sequence). The CDR3, as DNA: TGTGCCAGTAGTATTTTCTGGGGTAATTCACCCCTCCACTTT. It translates to CASSIFWGNSPLHF.

The V and J genes are TRBV11-3 and TRBJ1-1, with 7 bases that match TRBD1. CDR3 size: 11 residues. Germline loops: CDR1 SGHNT, CDR2 YENEEA. J lost 10 bases, V lost 2 bases, and 1 base had no gene match. The CDR3 DNA reads as TGTGCCAGCAGCTTAAGGACAGGAGCTTTCTTT. It yields the protein CASSLRTGAFF.

The rearrangement links TRBV5-1 to TRBJ2-1, with 10 bases aligning to TRBD2. Germline loops: CDR1 SGHRS, CDR2 YFSETQ. The CDR3 is made up of 17 amino acids. Trimming at V came to 0 bases and at J to 4 bases, leaving 7 bases not matched to a gene. This CDR3 is CASSLGRPAGGYNEQFF. The CDR3 coding sequence is TGCGCCAGCAGCTTGGGGCGCCCAGCGGGAGGGTACAATGAGCAGTTCTTC.